Sequencing of this TCR beta chain was carried out in a study of technical replicates of blood from several donors. The CDR3 runs 15 residues. Germline V lookup: CDR1 SGHNT, CDR2 YENEEA. Unmatched junction bases numbered 5, after V lost 5 bases and J lost 1 base. Assay used: immunoSEQ multiplex PCR; TCRdb lists only in-frame clones, some missing. The data show 95,000 to 100,000 clones, around 96% seen once. Sample: T cells isolated from PBMCs. This chain joins TRBV11-3 and TRBJ1-1; 9 bases are shared with TRBD1. This receptor was taken from a human donor in good health. The CDR3 loop is CASSPRTGENTEAFF. Written as DNA, the CDR3 is TGTGCCAGCAGCCCCCGGACAGGGGAGAACACTGAAGCTTTCTTT. The full variable domain, with the rest looked up from reference TRBV11-3 and TRBJ1-1, is EAGVVQSPRYKIIEKKQPVAFWCNPISGHNTLYWYLQNLGQGPELLIRYENEEAVDDSQLPKDRFSAERLKGVDSTLKIQPAELGDSAVYLCASSPRTGENTEAFFGQGTRLTVV.